Listed here are 9 T cell receptor beta chains from one sample, sequenced in a study of T cells in Graves' hyperthyroidism and ophthalmopathy (dated by TCRdb to between 2018 and 2020). The library was prepared using multiplex PCR. Sequencing instrument: Illumina HiSeq 2000. The TCR beta CDR3 regions were amplified from the RNA transcripts. The TCR CDR3 was subjected to a first round of RT-PCR using the HTBI primer set and the Qiagen OneStep RT-PCR kit. Using fastp at Q25 and MiXCR, TCRdb reprocessed the public reads and kept productive beta chains. Rows are combined by CDR3 protein, so each entry shows the most common genes and DNA. The sample table lists 500,000 to 750,000 distinct CDR3 sequences, around a sixth of them with a count of one. The top ten constitute approximately 7% of the sample. The sequencing sample was made of blood. The receptors shown here come from a woman in her twenties or thirties with Graves' hyperthyroidism.

This clonotype was observed at least ten times. The chain uses TRBV6-1 and TRBJ1-3; tentative D call: TRBD1 (6 bases). Germline V lookup: CDR1 MNHNS, CDR2 SASEGT. The CDR3 covers 15 residues. V was trimmed by 2 bases and J by 0 bases, leaving 8 bases between them. The CDR3 protein is CASSEQGRSGNTIYF. CDR3 coding DNA: TGTGCCAGCAGTGAACAGGGGCGCTCTGGAAACACCATATATTTT.

The V gene is TRBV3-1, the J gene TRBJ1-6; D may be TRBD1 (5 bases). With 1 base removed from V and 4 bases from J, the gap between germline ends came to 11 bases. This CDR3 is built from 16 residues. In germline, CDR1 is LGHDT, CDR2 YNNKEL (reference sequence). CDR3 protein: CASSQVFQGYNSPLHF. CDR3 DNA: TGTGCCAGCAGCCAAGTCTTCCAGGGATATAATTCACCCCTCCACTTT.

This clonotype occurred a few times. A read error is possible here, since a much larger clone lies one base away. CDR3 bases: TGCAGTGCTAGGTACAGTTACTACGAGCAGTACTTC. Its translation is CSARYSYYEQYF. The V call is TRBV20-1, the J call TRBJ2-7, with unresolved D. Between the trimmed V and J ends, which lost 3 bases and 3 bases, there was a span of 9 bases. Germline V lookup: CDR1 DFQATT, CDR2 SNEGSKA (reference sequence). There are 12 residues in the CDR3.

The sample holds many counts of this clonotype. This chain links TRBV30 with TRBJ1-1, with 10 bases lining up with TRBD1. J was trimmed by 10 bases and V by 1 base; bases with no gene match: 6. CDR3 length: 13 amino acids. Germline V gene data show CDR1 as GTSNPN and CDR2 as SVGIG (reference sequence). The DNA of the CDR3 is TGTGCCTGGAGTGGACGACAGGGGGCATCAGCTTTCTTT. Translating it yields CAWSGRQGASAFF. Full variable domain (remainder filled in from reference TRBV30 and TRBJ1-1): SQTIHQWPATLVQPVGSPLSLECTVEGTSNPNLYWYRQAAGRGLQLLFYSVGIGQISSEVPQNLSASRPQDRQFILSSKKLLLSDSGFYLCAWSGRQGASAFFGQGTRLTVV.

This clonotype was seen at least ten times. The rearrangement joins TRBV2 to TRBJ2-1; D gene unclear. The CDR3 is 13 residues long. CDR1 SNHLY and CDR2 FYNNEI come from the germline V gene. Between the trimmed V and J ends, which lost 3 bases and 1 base, there was a span of 4 bases. DNA for the CDR3: TGTGCCAGCAGTGAGCAATCCTACAATGAGCAGTTCTTC. Translating it yields CASSEQSYNEQFF.

A remark on this clonotype: It is unclear where the CDR3 begins or ends on the DNA, so no DNA is shown, and the CDR3 is as TCRdb lists it. The chain has TRBV12-5 and TRBJ1-5. Germline assignment: CDR1 LGHNT and CDR2 FRNRAP. With termini counted, the CDR3 has 14 amino acids. The chain's CDR3 is CASGLVMGDQPQHF.

Ten or more counts support this clonotype. V usage is TRBV7-2 and J usage is TRBJ2-1; D perhaps matches TRBD2 (7 bases). This CDR3 is 17 amino acids long. Trimming cost V 1 base and J 1 base, with 14 bases left between them. Germline values: CDR1 SGHTA, CDR2 FQGNSA. The CDR3 DNA sequence: TGTGCCAGCAGCTTAGGGGGACTAAGGGGGTCCTACAATGAGCAGTTCTTC. Residues: CASSLGGLRGSYNEQFF.

V is TRBV3-1 and J is TRBJ2-3; no definite D call. V was clipped by 1 base and J by 5 bases, with 10 bases between them. This CDR3 region has 14 residues. The germline gives CDR1 LGHDT, CDR2 YNNKEL (reference sequence). The CDR3, as DNA: TGTGCCAGCAGCCAAGGGCCGGTTGAAGATACGCAGTATTTT. This codes for CASSQGPVEDTQYF.

This clonotype has at least ten counts. This chain uses TRBV11-2 with TRBJ2-3, with TRBD1 identical over 10 bases. The CDR3 runs 15 residues. With 3 bases clipped from V and 1 base from J, the junction kept 1 base outside the gene matches. Germline CDR1 SGHAT, CDR2 FQNNGV. The CDR3 nucleotides are TGTGCCAGCAGCTTTGACAGGGGGCGCACAGATACGCAGTATTTT. This gives the protein CASSFDRGRTDTQYF.